The 28 T cell receptor beta chains presented below share a single source sample, sequenced in a study of blood T cells in healthy people across ages (dated by TCRdb to 2014 to 2015). Libraries were built with 5' RACE. Sequencer: Illumina HiSeq 2500. A second PCR of roughly 7 to 11 cycles was performed with a sample-barcoded 5' primer and a J-beta primer mix. TCRdb reworked the public reads: Q25 trimming with fastp, MiXCR clone assembly, productive beta chains retained. Under each unique CDR3 protein, matching rows form one entry showing the most common genes and DNA. Across this sample there are more than 1,400,000 distinct CDR3 sequences, with approximately 42% seen only once. 6.5% to 10% of the sample lies in the top ten. Sequencing was performed on blood. The source is a woman aged 18-35 years in good health.

A few counts support this clonotype. The V and J genes are TRBV12-3 or TRBV12-4 and TRBJ2-3; 7 nucleotides agree with TRBD2. This CDR3 contains 13 residues. Germline trimming cut 5 bases from V and 8 bases from J; bases unmatched to any gene: 7. The CDR3 sequence is CASSPGTKGTQYF. CDR3 in DNA: TGTGCCAGCAGTCCCGGGACTAAGGGTACGCAGTATTTT.

This chain joins TRBV2 and TRBJ1-1; D is unclear. This CDR3 has 12 amino acids. The germline CDR1 and CDR2 sequences are SNHLY and FYNNEI. Deletions cut 7 bases from V and 1 base from J, with 7 bases between. The CDR3 reads CASILENTEAFF. CDR3 in DNA: TGTGCCAGCATTCTGGAGAACACTGAAGCTTTCTTT.

This clonotype was observed a few times. V gene TRBV4-1 combines with J gene TRBJ1-1; perhaps TRBD1 as D (6 bases). The V end lost 0 bases, the J end lost 1 base, and 9 bases lay between the germline ends. The germline CDR1 and CDR2 sequences are MGHRA and YSYEKL. This CDR3 is 15 amino acids long. DNA for the CDR3: TGCGCCAGCAGCCAAGAGACAGGTTCGAACACTGAAGCTTTCTTT. Encoded protein: CASSQETGSNTEAFF.

The chain employs TRBV7-2 and TRBJ1-5; D gene unclear. The CDR3 sequence is 13 residues long. The V gene's germline CDR1 is SGHTA and CDR2 FQGNSA. V was clipped by 5 bases and J by 5 bases, with 10 bases between them. The CDR3 DNA reads as TGTGCCAGCAGCCTGTCGTGGGATCAGCCCCAGCATTTT. Its translation: CASSLSWDQPQHF.

The chain has TRBV12-5 and TRBJ1-5, with 7 bases that match TRBD1. V lost 6 bases to trimming and J lost 1 base; unmatched junction nucleotides: 3. Germline V gives CDR1 LGHNT, CDR2 FRNRAP. CDR3 length: 14 residues. DNA for the CDR3: TGTGCTAGTGGCCAGGGGGGGAGCAATCAGCCCCAGCATTTT. Its protein product is CASGQGGSNQPQHF.

This clonotype was counted a single time. The chain uses TRBV20-1 and TRBJ2-3, with D hard to call. The germline V and J ends were trimmed by 4 bases and 0 bases, with 14 bases remaining between them. Per germline, CDR1 DFQATT and CDR2 SNEGSKA (reference sequence). The CDR3 runs to 15 residues. CDR3 in amino acids: CSATGRRDSTDTQYF. The CDR3 nucleotides read TGCAGTGCTACAGGAAGACGAGACAGCACAGATACGCAGTATTTT.

The V call is TRBV7-6, the J call TRBJ1-5; unclear D gene. The CDR3 sequence is 12 residues long. V was cut by 6 bases and J by 7 bases, with 10 bases left in between. In germline, CDR1 is SGHVS, CDR2 FNYEAQ. CDR3 sequence (DNA): TGTGCCAGCAGTGCACCGGGCCAGCCCCAGCATTTT. This gives the protein CASSAPGQPQHF.

The chain joins TRBV28 to TRBJ1-1; 9 nucleotides align to TRBD1. Trimming removed 6 bases from V and 6 bases from J; junction bases left unmatched: 8. Germline V gene lookup returns CDR1 MDHEN and CDR2 SYDVKM. The CDR3 has 14 residues. The CDR3 DNA is TGTGCCAGCAGAACAGGGGGCATAAGCGCTGAAGCTTTCTTT. This codes for CASRTGGISAEAFF. The variable domain in full, with the rest retrieved from reference TRBV28 and TRBJ1-1, is DVKVTQSSRYLVKRTGEKVFLECVQDMDHENMFWYRQDPGLGLRLIYFSYDVKMKEKGDIPEGYSVSREKKERFSLILESASTNQTSMYLCASRTGGISAEAFFGQGTRLTVV.

V usage is TRBV28 and J usage is TRBJ2-7; no reliable D call. CDR3 length equals 14 residues. CDR1 and CDR2 from the germline V gene are MDHEN and SYDVKM. With 4 bases removed from V and 3 bases from J, the gap between germline ends came to 13 bases. Here the CDR3 reads CASSSMQTLYEQYF. The DNA of the CDR3 is TGTGCCAGCAGTTCTATGCAGACACTCTACGAGCAGTACTTC.

About this clonotype itself: This may be a read error, as it is one base from a much larger clone. The genes are TRBV12-3 or TRBV12-4 and TRBJ2-7, with D possibly TRBD1 on 5 matching bases. V was cut by 1 base and J by 3 bases, with 7 bases left in between. The CDR3 is made up of 13 amino acids. CDR3 DNA: TGTGCCAGCAGTTTAGAACAGGACTACGAGCAGTACTTC. It codes for CASSLEQDYEQYF.

V and J are TRBV20-1 and TRBJ1-2; 9 bases fit TRBD1. Germline lookup yields CDR1 DFQATT and CDR2 SNEGSKA (reference sequence). After removal of 3 bases from V and 4 bases from J, the junction contained 3 bases not matched to a gene. This CDR3 is built from 13 residues. CDR3 bases: TGCAGTGCTAGCGCGGACAGGGGCTATGGCTACACCTTC. Translated, it gives CSASADRGYGYTF.

As for this clonotype: Its ends do not fully match the called genes, so a read error is possible. The chain joins TRBV6-5 to TRBJ1-4, with D perhaps TRBD1 (5 bases). Per germline, CDR1 MNHEY and CDR2 SVGAGI. This CDR3 comprises 15 residues. The chain's CDR3 is CVSSSEKGWGEKLFF. The CDR3, as DNA: TGTGTCAGCAGCTCGGAGAAGGGGTGGGGCGAAAAACTGTTTTTT.

This clonotype has just a few counts. V and J are TRBV7-9 and TRBJ1-2, with D maybe TRBD1 (5 bases). Germline V gives CDR1 SEHNR, CDR2 FQNEAQ (reference sequence). Trimming took 1 base from V and 5 from J, leaving 14 bases between them. CDR3 length equals 15 residues. The CDR3, as DNA: TGTGCCAGCAGCTTAGAGGCAGGGCTAAGTTATGGCTACACCTTC. It yields the protein CASSLEAGLSYGYTF.

Comment on this clonotype: The junction departs from the called germline gene at one end, perhaps through a read error. The rearrangement uses TRBV10-3 and TRBJ1-2, with 7 bases fitting TRBD1. The germline gives CDR1 ENHRY, CDR2 SYGVKD. CDR3 length: 13 amino acids. The CDR3 bases are TGTGCCATCAGTGGGGACAGTAACCATGGCTACACCTTC. Translating it yields CAISGDSNHGYTF.

The V gene is TRBV25-1, the J gene TRBJ1-1, with D uncertain. In germline, CDR1 is MGHDK, CDR2 SYGVNS. The V end lost 4 bases, the J end lost 4 bases, and 7 bases lay between the germline ends. There are 12 residues in the CDR3. The CDR3 region has the DNA TGTGCCAGCAGTGCTTCTATCACTGAAGCTTTCTTT. Protein: CASSASITEAFF.

The chain uses TRBV10-3 and TRBJ2-1; 7 nucleotides match TRBD2. Unmatched junction bases numbered 7, after V lost 0 bases and J lost 5 bases. Germline lookup yields CDR1 ENHRY and CDR2 SYGVKD. The CDR3 runs to 16 residues. The DNA of the CDR3 is TGTGCCATCAGTGAGTCGCAGGCTAGCGGAGACAATGAGCAGTTCTTC. This translates into CAISESQASGDNEQFF.

Only a few counts were recorded for this clonotype. This chain connects TRBV12-3 or TRBV12-4 to TRBJ2-5; D possibly corresponds to TRBD1 (7 bases). This CDR3 has 16 amino acids. Trimming stripped 6 bases from V and 3 bases from J, with 20 bases between. In DNA form, the CDR3 reads TGTGCCAGCAGCCCCCGCGGGACAGAATCTAAAGAGACCCAGTACTTC. It specifies CASSPRGTESKETQYF.

The chain combines TRBV2 with TRBJ2-7; D tentatively fits TRBD1 or TRBD2 (5 bases each). In germline, CDR1 is SNHLY, CDR2 FYNNEI. Trimming removed 10 bases from V and 4 bases from J, with 17 bases in between. The CDR3 runs to 13 residues. In nucleotides, the CDR3 is TGTGCCACCGAAGGGGATGAGGGTTACGAGCAGTACTTC. Translated: CATEGDEGYEQYF.

This clonotype was counted a few times. V usage is TRBV7-2 and J usage is TRBJ1-2; D unclear. Trimming shortened V by 6 bases and J by 3 bases, and 11 bases separated the two germline ends. The CDR3 has 13 amino acids. Germline-derived CDR1 and CDR2 are SGHTA and FQGNSA. The CDR3 sequence: CASRQDTDYGYTF. In nucleotides, the CDR3 is TGTGCCAGCAGGCAAGACACTGACTATGGCTACACCTTC.

The V gene is TRBV30, the J gene TRBJ2-2; D is uncertain. The CDR3 is made up of 13 amino acids. The germline CDR1 and CDR2 sequences are GTSNPN and SVGIG (reference sequence). The V and J ends lost 2 bases and 6 bases respectively, with 10 bases between them. CDR3 coding DNA: TGTGCCTGGAGTATGCCCGGTGCCGGGGAGCTGTTTTTT. Its translation: CAWSMPGAGELFF.

Only a few counts were recorded for this clonotype. V usage is TRBV10-2 and J usage is TRBJ1-4; D not resolved. Germline assignment: CDR1 WSHSY and CDR2 SAAADI. This CDR3 comprises 13 residues. Trimming left V 7 bases short and J 5 bases short, with 11 bases between. CDR3 coding DNA: TGCGCCAGCAATGGACGGGCCAATGAAAAACTGTTTTTT. It specifies CASNGRANEKLFF.

This chain uses TRBV6-7 with TRBJ2-1; 7 bases line up with TRBD2. TRBV6-7 falls under the ORF class, with uncertain function. This CDR3 contains 16 residues. The V gene end was trimmed by 4 bases and the J gene end by 1 base; junction bases not matched to a gene: 7. Here the CDR3 reads CASSSPGRVSYNEQFF. In nucleotides, the CDR3 is TGTGCCAGCAGTTCCCCGGGGAGGGTGTCCTACAATGAGCAGTTCTTC.

The chain is built from TRBV7-6 and TRBJ1-2; TRBD1 matches 9 bases. There are 16 residues in the CDR3. Germline trimming cut 5 bases from V and 1 base from J; bases unmatched to any gene: 8. The germline gives CDR1 SGHVS, CDR2 FNYEAQ. The CDR3 protein is CASSPQTGGINYGYTF. For the CDR3, the DNA is TGTGCCAGCAGCCCACAAACAGGGGGCATTAACTATGGCTACACCTTC.

This chain uses TRBV2 with TRBJ2-7; D gene ambiguous. This CDR3 comprises 14 residues. CDR1 SNHLY and CDR2 FYNNEI come from the germline V gene. The V end lost 2 bases, the J end lost 1 base, and 9 bases lay between the germline ends. CDR3 in amino acids: CASSESGLSYEQYF. DNA of the CDR3: TGTGCCAGCAGTGAAAGTGGCCTGTCCTACGAGCAGTACTTC.

V and J are TRBV29-1 and TRBJ2-7, with D hard to call. Germline V CDR1 and CDR2: SQVTM, ANQGSEA. This CDR3 has 15 residues. The V end was cut by 1 base, the J end by 1 base, with 14 bases between. DNA of the CDR3: TGCAGCGTTGAAGGAGGCGTGTTTTTGTCCTACGAGCAGTACTTC. Protein sequence: CSVEGGVFLSYEQYF.

The rearrangement links TRBV20-1 to TRBJ2-1; TRBD2 aligns across 11 bases. In germline, CDR1 is DFQATT, CDR2 SNEGSKA (reference sequence). J gave up 4 bases and V 6 bases, and 8 bases lay outside the gene matches. The CDR3 length is 15 residues. CDR3 DNA: TGCAGTGCGCCGAGGAGACTAGCGGGGTACAATGAGCAGTTCTTC. Translating gives CSAPRRLAGYNEQFF.

This clonotype has more than one count but fewer than ten. The genes are TRBV3-1 and TRBJ2-3; no clear D gene. The CDR3 consists of 15 residues. CDR1 and CDR2 (germline): LGHDT, YNNKEL (reference sequence). Trimming pared 1 base from V and 2 bases from J, leaving 10 bases between. This chain's CDR3 is CASSQGSLITDTQYF. The CDR3 DNA follows: TGTGCCAGCAGCCAAGGTTCTCTTATCACAGATACGCAGTATTTT.

This clonotype has only a few counts. This chain links TRBV29-1 with TRBJ2-7; D is perhaps TRBD1 (5 bases). The CDR3 consists of 11 residues. The germline CDR1 and CDR2 sequences are SQVTM and ANQGSEA. V lost 4 bases and J 7 bases, leaving 11 bases between the germline ends. CDR3 nucleotides: TGCAGCGTTGTTCAGGACAAAGAGCAGTACTTC. Protein sequence: CSVVQDKEQYF.